The entry that follows covers one TCR beta chain sequence. This clone's antigen is unknown. Base qualities are not recorded, but no much larger clone differs from it by a single base. At one collaborating source in Seattle, patients were enrolled during active infection and were followed longitudinally through the course of disease. Each collaborating institution followed its own protocols to collect whole blood in K2EDTA tubes. For TCRbeta analysis, collaborators shipped samples in one of three forms: frozen whole blood, isolated PBMCs, or DNA extracted from either of those sample types. A distance of 21 bases separates the germline ends of V and J, which lose 3 bases and 1 base respectively. There are 18 amino acids in the CDR3, from cysteine to phenylalanine inclusive. Of the read, only the CDR3 DNA is kept; its 54 bases are in frame from base 1. According to the germline V gene (reference sequence), CDR1 reads LNHDA and CDR2 reads SQIVND.

The source of the sample is a study of blood T cell repertoires in COVID-19 (dated by TCRdb to 2020 to 2022). The study in broad terms: Samples covering the acute and convalescent phases of COVID-19 were provided by collaborators in the United States, Italy and Spain. The prospective study material was composed of cDNA or gDNA derived from T cells, B-cell-depleted T cells, or PBMCs. Subjects who had been exposed to COVID-19, were actively infected with it, or had recovered from it provided the deeply sampled blood TCRbeta repertoires that made up the dataset. A freely available public database, intended as a resource for researchers studying the immune response to SARS-CoV-2, is where the repertoires were released. The samples were drawn from the first 160 participants of the ongoing ImmuneRACE study and from 1,200 or so subjects provided by 6 global collaborators. A de-identified subject ID, COVID-19 status, age in years and sex were almost always included in the sample metadata. Where available, HLA class I and class II types were taken from metadata supplied by the sample provider and were not determined by assay-based typing.

The immunoSEQ Assay, a bias-controlled multiplex PCR, was used to amplify TCRbeta CDR3 regions from genomic DNA. Per the source publication's procedure: The number of nucleated cells in each sample was estimated by amplification of reference gene primers within the assay. To quantify the absolute abundance of each unique TCRbeta CDR3 rearrangement, sequence reads were collapsed and filtered. Productive Simpson clonality was computed per sample as the square root of Simpson's diversity index over productive rearrangements. The clones in this table, taken by TCRdb from immuneACCESS, are in-frame only. Not every clone is retained; where verified, under half of the shortfall comes from an unresolved V gene, and the cause of the rest is unknown. The D gene and trimming were derived from the DNA, and the V and J assignments and clone size from that table. The sample table records approximately 500,000 clones; roughly nine tenths of these occur just once. In total, the top ten clones hold roughly 8% of the sample.

What the study reported, not specific to this receptor: The amount of clinical and demographic metadata varied by source and participant and was provided uncurated.

Sequences were obtained from peripheral blood. The V and J genes are TRBV19 and TRBJ1-2; a tentative D call is TRBD1 (5 bases match). The origin of this receptor is a woman aged 45 to 65 with COVID-19, enrolled during active disease. The CDR3 protein: CASSMRLAGRLLNYGYTF. The DNA is TGTGCCAGTAGTATGAGGCTCGCGGGGCGCCTCCTTAACTATGGCTACACCTTC. The full variable domain, with segments outside the CDR3 supplied by the reference TRBV19 and TRBJ1-2 proteins, appears as DGGITQSPKYLFRKEGQNVTLSCEQNLNHDAMYWYRQDPGQGLRLIYYSQIVNDFQKGDIAEGYSVSREKKESFPLTVTSAQKNPTAFYLCASSMRLAGRLLNYGYTFGSGTRLTVV.